A single sample is the source of the 5 T cell receptor beta chains below, sequenced in a study of T cells in Graves' hyperthyroidism and ophthalmopathy. It was RNA transcripts that yielded the amplified TCR beta CDR3 regions. In the first-round RT-PCR of the TCR CDR3, the HTBI primer set was used. TCRdb passed the multiplex PCR reads through MiXCR, listing each CDR3 protein once. This table has hundreds of thousands of distinct CDR3 sequences, roughly 40% appearing once. Input material: blood. The source of these receptors is a man younger than 30 with Graves' hyperthyroidism.

V is TRBV7-9 and J is TRBJ1-4; 11 positions agree with TRBD1. Germline CDR1 and CDR2: SEHNR and FQNEAQ (reference sequence). The CDR3 sequence is 15 residues long. V lost 5 bases to trimming and J lost 12 bases; unmatched junction nucleotides: 11. The CDR3 loop reads CASSPRTGGSGQLFF. CDR3 in DNA: TGTGCCAGCAGCCCCCGGACAGGGGGCAGTGGGCAACTGTTTTTT. Variable domain in full (rest from reference TRBV7-9 and TRBJ1-4): DTGVSQNPRHKITKRGQNVTFRCDPISEHNRLYWYRQTLGQGPEFLTYFQNEAQLEKSRLLSDRFSAERPKGSFSTLEIQRTEQGDSAMYLCASSPRTGGSGQLFFGSGTQLSVL.

In its sample, this clonotype was seen once. The J gene is TRBJ2-2, the V gene TRBV3-1; D possibly corresponds to TRBD1 (5 bases). V dropped 3 bases and J dropped 0 bases, with 11 bases sitting between them. The CDR3 consists of 16 residues. Germline assignment: CDR1 LGHDT and CDR2 YNNKEL (reference sequence). The CDR3 loop reads CASSQGRTPNTGELFF. CDR3 coding DNA: TGTGCCAGCAGCCAGGGAAGGACACCGAACACCGGGGAGCTGTTTTTT.

As regards this clonotype: This may come from a read error, since a much larger clone is one base off. The CDR3 region is CASSDRTGHDQPQHF. The CDR3 coding sequence is TGTGCCAGCAGTGATAGGACGGGGCACGATCAGCCCCAGCATTTT. The chain uses TRBV2 and TRBJ1-5; TRBD1 might be the D (5 bases). The ends were cut back, 3 bases at V and 5 bases at J, with 14 bases in the middle. Per germline, CDR1 SNHLY and CDR2 FYNNEI. The CDR3 contains 15 residues.

This chain uses TRBV19 with TRBJ1-6, with TRBD1 matching over 10 bases. V dropped 6 bases and J dropped 8; count of bases not matched to a gene: 10. The CDR3 consists of 16 residues. Germline V gene lookup returns CDR1 LNHDA and CDR2 SQIVND (reference sequence). The CDR3 loop reads CASRGTGDVYDSPLHF. DNA for the CDR3: TGTGCCAGTAGAGGGACAGGGGATGTTTACGATTCACCCCTCCACTTT. The full variable domain, completed using reference TRBV19 and TRBJ1-6, is DGGITQSPKYLFRKEGQNVTLSCEQNLNHDAMYWYRQDPGQGLRLIYYSQIVNDFQKGDIAEGYSVSREKKESFPLTVTSAQKNPTAFYLCASRGTGDVYDSPLHFGNGTRLTVT.

This rearrangement joins TRBV12-3 or TRBV12-4 to TRBJ2-3; D is possibly TRBD2 (6 bases). V lost 6 bases and J lost 1, with 14 bases in between. The CDR3 totals 15 residues. The chain's CDR3 is CASSRRAGRTDTQYF. The CDR3 DNA is TGTGCCAGCAGCCGTCGGGCGGGGCGCACAGATACGCAGTATTTT.